The clone carrying this T cell receptor beta chain has ten or more counts. Antigen specificity is unknown. This sample was included in a study of T cells in Graves' hyperthyroidism and ophthalmopathy. Study at large: Peripheral blood sampling occurred at initial diagnosis, before any treatment.

Study results and caveats: Model-based prediction identified ophthalmopathy a median approximately 6 months prior to its onset.

Diagnoses used clinical symptoms, serum thyroxine and TRAb, thyroid ultrasound and orbital computed tomography. Template material for amplifying TCR beta CDR3 regions consisted of RNA transcripts. Using the HTBI primer set, a first-round RT-PCR was run on the TCR CDR3. TCRdb reanalysed the multiplex PCR reads using MiXCR and keeps one entry per CDR3 protein. The table shows a few hundred thousand distinct CDR3 sequences, with roughly 15% occurring only once. The CDR3 is 14 residues long. Germline-derived CDR1 and CDR2 are GTSNPN and SVGIG (reference sequence). V was trimmed by 5 bases and J by 6 bases, leaving 17 bases between them.

The sample comprised blood. The receptor's source is a woman aged 60 to 75 with Graves' ophthalmopathy. This chain connects TRBV30 to TRBJ2-1, with D possibly TRBD2 on 6 matching bases. As DNA, the CDR3 is TGTGCCTGGGGCAAATGGGGAGCGGGCAATGAGCAGTTCTTC. Its protein product is CAWGKWGAGNEQFF.